This TCR beta chain comes out of a study of OX40 agonist ivuxolimab in advanced cancers. The CDR3 covers 16 residues. Germline V lookup: CDR1 SGDLS, CDR2 YYNGEE. V was clipped by 2 bases and J by 2 bases; unmatched bases: 9. Method: immunoSEQ multiplex PCR; TCRdb's copy keeps in-frame clones and lacks some. The sample contains about 80,000 clones, 75% to 90% of which appear only once. The sequence was obtained from an adult with an advanced solid tumor such as melanoma, head and neck, liver or kidney cancer. Here the sequenced sample was CD4+ or CD8+ T cells sorted from blood, taken in a trial of the OX40 agonist ivuxolimab. The rearrangement joins TRBV9 to TRBJ2-5; 7 nucleotides align to TRBD1. CDR3 sequence reads: CASSVNPDRAQETQYF. CDR3 DNA: TGTGCCAGCAGCGTCAACCCCGACAGGGCTCAAGAGACCCAGTACTTC. Variable domain in full (rest from reference TRBV9 and TRBJ2-5): DSGVTQTPKHLITATGQRVTLRCSPRSGDLSVYWYQQSLDQGLQFLIQYYNGEERAKGNILERFSAQQFPDLHSELNLSSLELGDSALYFCASSVNPDRAQETQYFGPGTRLLVL.